The 10 T cell receptor beta chains listed next were all sequenced from one sample in a study of yellow fever vaccine responses in identical twins (dated by TCRdb to 2016 to 2019). Libraries were made using RT-PCR. Sequencing relied on an Illumina HiSeq 2500. TCRdb trimmed public reads at Q25 via fastp, called clones via MiXCR and kept in-frame beta chains. Each entry is one CDR3 protein sequence, shown with its most common DNA and genes. In all, the sample holds about 580 distinct CDR3 sequences, and 81% of those were seen once. The ten largest account for approximately 21% of the sample. The specimen was T cells from blood (PBMCs), unsorted or a sorted subset (not recorded which), collected before or after yellow fever vaccination (not recorded which). The receptors shown here come from a female donor who received the yellow fever vaccine.

The chain recombines TRBV7-6 with TRBJ2-7; 10 bases agree with TRBD2. Trimming removed 6 bases from V and 3 bases from J; junction bases left unmatched: 11. Looked up from germline, CDR1 is SGHVS and CDR2 is FNYEAQ. The CDR3 runs to 16 residues. CDR3 nucleotide sequence: TGTGCCAGCAGTCTAGGGCTAGCGGGGGCGTACTACGAGCAGTACTTC. Its translation is CASSLGLAGAYYEQYF.

The chain links TRBV5-1 to TRBJ1-5; TRBD1 might be the D (6 bases). The CDR3 has 15 amino acids. Deletions cut 0 bases from V and 4 bases from J, with 11 bases between. Germline-derived CDR1 and CDR2 are SGHRS and YFSETQ. The CDR3 spells CASSLDGRGNQPQHF. DNA of the CDR3: TGCGCCAGCAGCTTGGATGGCAGGGGAAATCAGCCCCAGCATTTT.

V gene TRBV5-4 combines with J gene TRBJ2-1; 7 nucleotides match TRBD2. The CDR3 covers 14 residues. J lost 1 base, V lost 2 bases, and 0 bases had no gene match. The germline gives CDR1 SGHNT, CDR2 YYREEE (reference sequence). The CDR3 loop reads CASSLLASYNEQFF. CDR3 DNA sequence: TGTGCCAGCAGCTTACTAGCGTCCTACAATGAGCAGTTCTTC. Looking up the rest from reference TRBV5-4 and TRBJ2-1 gives the full variable domain: ETGVTQSPTHLIKTRGQQVTLRCSSQSGHNTVSWYQQALGQGPQFIFQYYREEENGRGNFPPRFSGLQFPNYSSELNVNALELDDSALYLCASSLLASYNEQFFGPGTRLTVL.

The chain joins TRBV13 to TRBJ2-2; D not resolved. Germline-derived CDR1 and CDR2 are PRHDT and FYEKMQ (reference sequence). V dropped 3 bases and J dropped 4 bases, with 6 bases sitting between them. The CDR3 covers 13 residues. For the CDR3, the DNA is TGTGCCAGCAGCTTTTCTCTCACCGGGGAGCTGTTTTTT. It is translated as CASSFSLTGELFF.

The genes are TRBV14 and TRBJ2-5; D is undetermined. Trimming shortened V by 1 base and J by 7 bases, and 4 bases separated the two germline ends. Looked up from germline, CDR1 is SGHDN and CDR2 is FVKESK. This CDR3 region has 11 residues. The CDR3: CASSQVGTQYF. CDR3 nucleotide sequence: TGTGCCAGCAGCCAAGTGGGGACCCAGTACTTC.

The V and J genes are TRBV7-6 and TRBJ2-1; 7 bases are a match to TRBD2. V dropped 5 bases and J dropped 0; count of bases not matched to a gene: 7. The CDR3 has 16 residues. Germline V lookup: CDR1 SGHVS, CDR2 FNYEAQ. The CDR3 DNA reads as TGTGCCAGCAGCCCTTCAGCGGGACCCTCCTACAATGAGCAGTTCTTC. Encoded protein: CASSPSAGPSYNEQFF.

The V and J genes are TRBV6-5 and TRBJ1-2; 7 nucleotides agree with TRBD1. V lost 2 bases to trimming and J lost 2 bases; unmatched junction nucleotides: 8. Per germline, CDR1 MNHEY and CDR2 SVGAGI. The CDR3 has 16 amino acids. The CDR3 bases are TGTGCCAGCAGTTACAGGAGGCAGGGGGTGAACTATGGCTACACCTTC. Translated, it gives CASSYRRQGVNYGYTF.

This clonotype appeared once. The CDR3 DNA sequence: TGTGCCAGCAGTTACTCGATGGCGGGAGGCACCAATGAGCAGTTCTTC. This sequence encodes CASSYSMAGGTNEQFF. The V and J genes are TRBV6-5 and TRBJ2-1, with 8 positions matching TRBD2. The ends lost 0 bases at V and 6 bases at J; junction bases unmatched: 7. This CDR3 contains 16 residues. The germline V gene has CDR1 MNHEY and CDR2 SVGAGI.

CDR3 in amino acids: CATSRGTGTDTQYF. The CDR3 DNA reads as TGTGCCACCAGCAGAGGTACAGGCACAGATACGCAGTATTTT. The chain has TRBV15 and TRBJ2-3; D is unclear. This CDR3 spans 14 amino acids. In germline, CDR1 is LNHNV, CDR2 YYDKDF (reference sequence). Trimming stripped 1 base from V and 1 base from J, with 6 bases between.

Comment on this clonotype: One junction end disagrees with the germline gene, perhaps due to a read error. This chain connects TRBV28 to TRBJ2-7; no firm D call. This CDR3 region has 11 residues. The V gene's germline CDR1 is MDHEN and CDR2 SYDVKM. The chain's CDR3 is CVSSPSIEQYF. The CDR3 bases are TGTGTCAGCAGTCCATCCATTGAGCAGTACTTC.